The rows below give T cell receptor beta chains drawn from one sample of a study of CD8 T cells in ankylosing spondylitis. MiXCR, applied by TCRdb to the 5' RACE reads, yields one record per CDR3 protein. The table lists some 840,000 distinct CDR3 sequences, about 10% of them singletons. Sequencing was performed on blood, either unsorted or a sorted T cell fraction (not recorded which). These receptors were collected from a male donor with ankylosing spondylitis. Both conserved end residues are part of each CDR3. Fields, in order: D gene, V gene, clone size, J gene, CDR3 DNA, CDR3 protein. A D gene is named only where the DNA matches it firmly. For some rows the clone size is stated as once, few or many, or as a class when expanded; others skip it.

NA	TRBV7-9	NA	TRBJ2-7	TGTGCCAGCAGCTCCCCAAGGGGGACCCCCATGCGGGAGCAGTACTTC	CASSSPRGTPMREQYF
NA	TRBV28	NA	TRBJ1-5	TGTGCCAGCAGACAGACAGAATATAGCAATCAGCCCCAGCATTTT	CASRQTEYSNQPQHF
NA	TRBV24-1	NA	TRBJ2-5	TGTGCCACCAGTGAATGGGGGCGTCGAGAGACCCAGTACTTC	CATSEWGRRETQYF
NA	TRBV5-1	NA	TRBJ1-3	TGCGCCAGCAGCTTGGCCGGCGGTCTGCTCGCTGGAAACACCATATATTTT	CASSLAGGLLAGNTIYF
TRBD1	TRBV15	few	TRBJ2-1	TGTGCCACCAGCAGAGACACAGGGGCCTACAATGAGCAGTTCTTC	CATSRDTGAYNEQFF
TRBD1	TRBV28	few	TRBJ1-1	TGTGCCAGCACCCACGGAGGGGGCCTTGAAGCTTTCTTT	CASTHGGGLEAFF
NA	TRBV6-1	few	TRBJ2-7	TGTGCCAGCAGCCGACTAGATCACCCCGACGAGCAGTACTTC	CASSRLDHPDEQYF
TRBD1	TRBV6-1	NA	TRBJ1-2	TGTGCCAGCAAACGGACAGGACCTCTACCATATGGCTACACCTTC	CASKRTGPLPYGYTF
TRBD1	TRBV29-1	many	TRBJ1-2	TGCAGCGCTGGGACAGGGAGCGGCTATGGCTACACCTTC	CSAGTGSGYGYTF
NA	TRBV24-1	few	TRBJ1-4	TGTGCCACCAGTGACCAGCTGAATGAAAAACTGTTTTTT	CATSDQLNEKLFF
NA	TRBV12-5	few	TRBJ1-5	TGTGCTAGTCGCGGGTCGGGACCCCAGCATTTT	CASRGSGPQHF
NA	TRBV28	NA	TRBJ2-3	TGTGCCAGCATACAGGAGGCATGGGATACGCAGTATTTT	CASIQEAWDTQYF
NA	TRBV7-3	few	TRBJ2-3	TGTGCCAGCAGCTTAACGACCACAGATACGCAGTATTTT	CASSLTTTDTQYF
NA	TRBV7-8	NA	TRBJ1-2	TGTGCCAGCAGCTCTAACAGTGCATCTAACTATGGCTACACCTTC	CASSSNSASNYGYTF
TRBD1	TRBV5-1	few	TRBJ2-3	TGCGCCAGCAGCCAGACAGGGGAACCGGGGGATACGCAGTATTTT	CASSQTGEPGDTQYF
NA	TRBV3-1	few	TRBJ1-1	TGTGCCAGCAGCCCGGGCCTACTAGCGGGCACTGAAGCTTTCTTT	CASSPGLLAGTEAFF
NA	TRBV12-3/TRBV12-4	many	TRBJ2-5	TGTGCCAGCAGTTTGGGTACCGGGACCTTCGGCGGGGAGACCCAGTACTTC	CASSLGTGTFGGETQYF
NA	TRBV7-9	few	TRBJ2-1	TGTGCCAGCAGCCCTTCACGACAGAGAATGTACAATGAGCAGTTCTTC	CASSPSRQRMYNEQFF
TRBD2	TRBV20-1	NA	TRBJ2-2	TGCAGTGCTAGGAGAGTCGGGGAGGGTGACGGGGAGCTGTTTTTT	CSARRVGEGDGELFF
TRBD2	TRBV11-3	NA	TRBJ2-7	TGTGCCAGCAGCCCCGGACTAGCGGGATACTACGAGCAGTACTTC	CASSPGLAGYYEQYF
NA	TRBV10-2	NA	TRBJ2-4	TGCGCCAGCAGTGGGGCCCGGGACCCTTGGGCCAAAAACATTCAGTACTTC	CASSGARDPWAKNIQYF
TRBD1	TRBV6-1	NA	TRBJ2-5	TGTGCCAGCAGTCCCCGGGACAGGGGATCCGAGACCCAGTACTTC	CASSPRDRGSETQYF
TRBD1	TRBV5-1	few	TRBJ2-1	TGCGCCAGCAGCTTAAGGGTGCAGGGGGTCGACAATGAGCAGTTCTTC	CASSLRVQGVDNEQFF
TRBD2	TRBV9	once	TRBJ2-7	TGTGCCAGCAGCGTAGGATTAGCGGGAGCCACTCGCCACGAGCAGTACTTC	CASSVGLAGATRHEQYF
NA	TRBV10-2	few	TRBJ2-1	TGCGCCAGCAGTCCTACAGGGGCGGGAGATGGCAATGAGCAGTTCTTC	CASSPTGAGDGNEQFF
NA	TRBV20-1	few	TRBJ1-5	TGCAGTGTTCATGGTCGGGTTGGACAGCCCCAGCATTTT	CSVHGRVGQPQHF
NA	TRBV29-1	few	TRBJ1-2	TGCAGCGTTGGAGGTTTAGATGGCTACACCTTC	CSVGGLDGYTF
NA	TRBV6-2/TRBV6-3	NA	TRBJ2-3	TGTGCCAGCAGTTACTACAGCTACGCGGCAGATACGCAGTATTTT	CASSYYSYAADTQYF
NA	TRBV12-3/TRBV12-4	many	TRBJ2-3	TGTGCCAGCAGCTTTTTAGATACGCAGTATTTT	CASSFLDTQYF
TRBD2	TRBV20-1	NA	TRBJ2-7	TGCAGTGCTAGTTCTCGCGGGAGGTTCTACGAGCAGTACTTC	CSASSRGRFYEQYF
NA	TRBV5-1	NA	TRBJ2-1	TGCGCCAGCAGCTTGGGGGGAGTAGCGGAAAACTACAATGAGCAGTTCTTC	CASSLGGVAENYNEQFF
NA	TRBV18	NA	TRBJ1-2	TGTGCCAGCTCACACAATGGGGCCGAACTTCGGAACTATGGCTACACCTTC	CASSHNGAELRNYGYTF
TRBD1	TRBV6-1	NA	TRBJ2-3	TGTGCCAGCAGACAGGGGAATGGGGATACGCAGTATTTT	CASRQGNGDTQYF
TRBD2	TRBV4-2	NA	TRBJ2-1	TGTGCCAGCAGCCAAGTTCTAGGACTAGCGGGAGGGTTCTACAATGAGCAGTTCTTC	CASSQVLGLAGGFYNEQFF
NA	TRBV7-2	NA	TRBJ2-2	TGTGCCAGCAGCCCCGGACTGTACACCGGGGAGCTGTTTTTT	CASSPGLYTGELFF
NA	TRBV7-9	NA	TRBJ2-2	TGTGCCAGCAGCTATGGGGGTCTCGGCACCGGGGAGCTGTTTTTT	CASSYGGLGTGELFF
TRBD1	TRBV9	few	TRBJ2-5	TGTGCCAGCAGCGTGGGACAGGGGCAGGCCCAGTACTTC	CASSVGQGQAQYF
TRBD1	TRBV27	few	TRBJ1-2	TGTGCCAGCAGTTTATGGCAGGGGGCGACGGGCTACACCTTC	CASSLWQGATGYTF
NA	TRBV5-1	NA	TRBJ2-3	TGCGCCAGCAGCTTAGGGGGTTCTTTTGTGGATACGCAGTATTTT	CASSLGGSFVDTQYF
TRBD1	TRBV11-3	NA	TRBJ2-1	TGTGCCAGCAGCCAAAATACAGGGGTTGAGCAGTTCTTC	CASSQNTGVEQFF
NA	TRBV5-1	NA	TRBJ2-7	TGCGCCAGCAGCTCGGGACACCAATCCTACGAGCAGTACTTC	CASSSGHQSYEQYF
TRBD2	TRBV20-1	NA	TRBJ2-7	TGCAGTGCTAGAGATCCCCTAGCGGGAGTCGGCGAGCAGTACTTC	CSARDPLAGVGEQYF
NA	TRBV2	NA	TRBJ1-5	TGTGCCAGCAGTGTGCGAGTTGTAGGTCAGCCCCAGCATTTT	CASSVRVVGQPQHF
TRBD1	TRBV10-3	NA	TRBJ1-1	TGTGCCATCAGTGTGACAGGGGGTACTGAAGCTTTCTTT	CAISVTGGTEAFF
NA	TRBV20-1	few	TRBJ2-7	TGCAGTGCTTCCGGGATCAAATACGAGCAGTACTTC	CSASGIKYEQYF
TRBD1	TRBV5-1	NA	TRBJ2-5	TGCGCCAGCAGCTTGGGACAGGGGAGTGTTGAGACCCAGTACTTC	CASSLGQGSVETQYF
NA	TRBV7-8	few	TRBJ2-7	TGTGCCAGCAGCTTATCCGTGCTGCTGGCCTACGAGCAGTACTTC	CASSLSVLLAYEQYF
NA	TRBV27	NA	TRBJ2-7	TGTGCCAGCAGCCCCGGAGGGACCCTCTCCTACGAGCAGTACTTC	CASSPGGTLSYEQYF
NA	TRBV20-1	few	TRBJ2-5	TGCAGTGCTAGGACTGAGCGTCTCGAGACCCAGTACTTC	CSARTERLETQYF
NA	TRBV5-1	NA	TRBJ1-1	TGCGCCAGCAGCTTAGAGGTAGCGGGGGCTGAAGCTTTCTTT	CASSLEVAGAEAFF